A selection of T cell receptor beta chains follows, all from one sample in a study of T-cell reconstitution after alpha-beta-depleted transplantation in children. One entry per CDR3 protein results from TCRdb running MiXCR on the PCR reads. Of under 150,000 distinct CDR3 sequences in the sample, about 9.5% are singletons; the top ten hold less than 25%. The material was PBMCs, mostly from graft donor cells, obtained 180 days after TCRalphabeta/CD19-depleted stem cell transplant. These receptors came from a girl under two years old who had a stem cell transplant for combined immunodeficiency, so the T cells may come from the graft donor. CDR3s include the opening cysteine and the closing phenylalanine or tryptophan. Fields, in order: CDR3 DNA, CDR3 protein, V gene, clone size, D gene, J gene. The D gene is left open where the match is weak. Where a row states a size, it is once, few, many or the class of an expanded clone; other rows omit it.

CDR3nt: TGTGCCAGCTCCCTAGCGGGAGGGGGCAATGAGCAGTTCTTC; CDR3aa: CASSLAGGGNEQFF; v_gene: TRBV6-1; abundance: few; d_gene: TRBD2; j_gene: TRBJ2-1
CDR3nt: TGTGCCAGCAGTTTGGCTTATTATGGCTACACCTTC; CDR3aa: CASSLAYYGYTF; v_gene: TRBV12-3/TRBV12-4; abundance: -; d_gene: -; j_gene: TRBJ1-2
CDR3nt: TGTGCCTGGAGTGAGCTACAGACCGGGGAGCTGTTTTTT; CDR3aa: CAWSELQTGELFF; v_gene: TRBV30; abundance: -; d_gene: -; j_gene: TRBJ2-2
CDR3nt: TGCGCCAGCAGCCAAGATCCCCTAGCGGGGGGCATGGATGAGCAGTTCTTC; CDR3aa: CASSQDPLAGGMDEQFF; v_gene: TRBV4-3; abundance: -; d_gene: TRBD2; j_gene: TRBJ2-1
CDR3nt: TGCAGTGCTAGAGGGGCTAGCGGGTCCGTAGATACGCAGTATTTT; CDR3aa: CSARGASGSVDTQYF; v_gene: TRBV20-1; abundance: few; d_gene: TRBD2; j_gene: TRBJ2-3
CDR3nt: TGTGCCAGCTCACCACCGACTCGATCCTTCTCGTACTTC; CDR3aa: CASSPPTRSFSYF; v_gene: TRBV18; abundance: -; d_gene: -; j_gene: TRBJ2-7
CDR3nt: TGTGCCAGCAGCTTAAGTGGGACCTCAAATCAGCCCCAGCATTTT; CDR3aa: CASSLSGTSNQPQHF; v_gene: TRBV7-2; abundance: -; d_gene: -; j_gene: TRBJ1-5
CDR3nt: TGTGCCATCTTGGGTGCAGGGCCGACCTACGAGCAGTACTTC; CDR3aa: CAILGAGPTYEQYF; v_gene: TRBV10-3; abundance: -; d_gene: -; j_gene: TRBJ2-7
CDR3nt: TGTGCCAGCAGCTCGCCGACCGGGCCCCGGGGCACCGGGGAGCTGTTTTTT; CDR3aa: CASSSPTGPRGTGELFF; v_gene: TRBV9; abundance: many; d_gene: -; j_gene: TRBJ2-2
CDR3nt: TGCAGTGCAGAAGGCTCTGGAAACACCATATATTTT; CDR3aa: CSAEGSGNTIYF; v_gene: TRBV20-1; abundance: -; d_gene: -; j_gene: TRBJ1-3
CDR3nt: TGTGCCAGCAGCCCTCCCAGCGGGGGGGGAAGCACAGATACGCAGTATTTT; CDR3aa: CASSPPSGGGSTDTQYF; v_gene: TRBV28; abundance: -; d_gene: TRBD2; j_gene: TRBJ2-3
CDR3nt: TGCGCCAGCAGCTTGGCGGGAGAGGGACGAGAGACCCAGTACTTC; CDR3aa: CASSLAGEGRETQYF; v_gene: TRBV5-1; abundance: -; d_gene: -; j_gene: TRBJ2-5
CDR3nt: TGCAGTGCTAGAGATTTGCCGGGACTTAGCGCCGATGAGAAGTTCTTC; CDR3aa: CSARDLPGLSADEKFF; v_gene: TRBV20-1; abundance: -; d_gene: -; j_gene: TRBJ2-1
CDR3nt: TGCAGTGCGCAAAACGGGCGGGAGGTTGTTAACTACGAGCAGTACTTC; CDR3aa: CSAQNGREVVNYEQYF; v_gene: TRBV20-1; abundance: -; d_gene: TRBD2; j_gene: TRBJ2-7
CDR3nt: TGCGCCAGCAGCTTGGCCGGGTCCAGATATAATTCACCCCTCCACTTT; CDR3aa: CASSLAGSRYNSPLHF; v_gene: TRBV5-1; abundance: -; d_gene: -; j_gene: TRBJ1-6
CDR3nt: TGTGCCAGCAGCTTAATGGTCCAAGAGACCCAGTACTTC; CDR3aa: CASSLMVQETQYF; v_gene: TRBV7-3; abundance: few; d_gene: -; j_gene: TRBJ2-5
CDR3nt: TGCAGTGCTAGAGGTACTAGCGGGACGTACAATGAGCAGTTCTTC; CDR3aa: CSARGTSGTYNEQFF; v_gene: TRBV20-1; abundance: few; d_gene: TRBD2; j_gene: TRBJ2-1
CDR3nt: TGTGCCAGCAGTGACTCAGGGGGACATCCGAATCTCCACTTT; CDR3aa: CASSDSGGHPNLHF; v_gene: TRBV6-5; abundance: -; d_gene: TRBD1; j_gene: TRBJ1-6
CDR3nt: TGCGCCAGCAGCCAAGGACTAGCGGGAGTCTATGAGCAGTTCTTC; CDR3aa: CASSQGLAGVYEQFF; v_gene: TRBV4-1; abundance: few; d_gene: TRBD2; j_gene: TRBJ2-1
CDR3nt: TGCAGTGCTACCGGGACAGGGGGAAGTCAGCCCCAGCATTTT; CDR3aa: CSATGTGGSQPQHF; v_gene: TRBV20-1; abundance: many; d_gene: TRBD1; j_gene: TRBJ1-5
CDR3nt: TGTGCCAGCAGCAAAGTAAAGGGGGGATCCGGAAACACCATATATTTT; CDR3aa: CASSKVKGGSGNTIYF; v_gene: TRBV21-1; abundance: few; d_gene: -; j_gene: TRBJ1-3
CDR3nt: TGCAGCGTTTCACCGGGACAGGGGGGATCCGGGGAGCTGTTTTTT; CDR3aa: CSVSPGQGGSGELFF; v_gene: TRBV29-1; abundance: -; d_gene: TRBD1; j_gene: TRBJ2-2
CDR3nt: TGCGCCAGCAGCTTGGAACTAGGGGTGAACTCTGGGGCCAACGTCCTGACTTTC; CDR3aa: CASSLELGVNSGANVLTF; v_gene: TRBV5-1; abundance: -; d_gene: -; j_gene: TRBJ2-6
CDR3nt: TGTGCCAGCAGTTTTCGGGGTCCAGAAGGCTACACCTTC; CDR3aa: CASSFRGPEGYTF; v_gene: TRBV28; abundance: few; d_gene: -; j_gene: TRBJ1-2